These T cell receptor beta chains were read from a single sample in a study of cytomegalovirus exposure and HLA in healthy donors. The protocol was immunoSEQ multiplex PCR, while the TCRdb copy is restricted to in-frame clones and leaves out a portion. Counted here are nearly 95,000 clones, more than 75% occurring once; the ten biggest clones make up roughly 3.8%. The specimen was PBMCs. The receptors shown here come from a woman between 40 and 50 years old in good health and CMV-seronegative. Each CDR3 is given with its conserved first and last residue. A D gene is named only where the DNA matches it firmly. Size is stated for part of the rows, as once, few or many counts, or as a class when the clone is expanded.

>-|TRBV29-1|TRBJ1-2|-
CSVEDWGKGQGRPPDGYTF
TGCAGCGTTGAAGATTGGGGAAAGGGGCAGGGCCGTCCCCCTGATGGCTACACCTTC
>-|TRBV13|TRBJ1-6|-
CASSLAGTPPLHF
TGTGCCAGCAGCTTAGCCGGGACTCCACCCCTCCACTTT
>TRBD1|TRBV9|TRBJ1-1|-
CASSEYRGKAFF
TGTGCCAGCAGCGAATACAGGGGAAAAGCTTTCTTT
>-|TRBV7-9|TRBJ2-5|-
CSSSLARGEEETQYF
TGTTCCAGCAGCTTAGCGCGGGGTGAGGAGGAGACCCAGTACTTC
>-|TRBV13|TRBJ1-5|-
CASSPRGNQPQHF
TGTGCCAGCAGCCCTCGGGGTAATCAGCCCCAGCATTTT
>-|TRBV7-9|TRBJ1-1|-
CASSRTVEAFF
TGTGCCAGCAGCAGGACAGTTGAAGCTTTCTTT
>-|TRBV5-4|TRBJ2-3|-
CASSLAGGRNTDTQYF
TGTGCCAGCAGCTTGGCCGGGGGGCGGAACACAGATACGCAGTATTTT
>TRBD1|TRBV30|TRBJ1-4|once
CAWTGGATNEKLFF
TGTGCCTGGACAGGGGGAGCAACTAATGAAAAACTGTTTTTT
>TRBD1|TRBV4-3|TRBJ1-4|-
CASSPQTGTYEKLFF
TGCGCCAGCAGCCCCCAGACAGGGACCTATGAAAAACTGTTTTTT
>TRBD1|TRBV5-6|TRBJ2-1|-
CASSTWDSNYNEQFF
TGTGCCAGCAGCACATGGGACAGCAACTACAATGAGCAGTTCTTC
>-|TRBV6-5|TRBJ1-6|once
CASSRRDYNSPLHF
TGTGCCAGCAGCCGGAGGGATTATAATTCACCCCTCCACTTT
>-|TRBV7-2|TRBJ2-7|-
CASSLDNYEQYF
TGTGCCAGCAGTTTGGACAATTACGAGCAGTACTTC
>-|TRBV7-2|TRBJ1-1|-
CASTLLLNTEAFF
TGTGCCAGCACCCTATTGCTGAACACTGAAGCTTTCTTT
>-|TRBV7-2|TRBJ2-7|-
CASSLSEEQYF
TGTGCCAGCAGCTTAAGCGAAGAGCAGTACTTC
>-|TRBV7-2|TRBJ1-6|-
CASSPVYRDSPLHF
TGTGCCAGCAGCCCCGTTTACAGAGATTCACCCCTCCACTTT
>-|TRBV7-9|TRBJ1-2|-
CASSLVEEGYYGYTF
TGTGCCAGCAGCTTAGTAGAGGAGGGATACTATGGCTACACCTTC
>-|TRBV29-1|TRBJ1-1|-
CSVVPSTEAFF
TGCAGCGTTGTCCCCAGTACTGAAGCTTTCTTT
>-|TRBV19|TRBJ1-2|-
CASNARQVDYTF
TGTGCCAGCAACGCGCGACAGGTTGACTACACCTTC
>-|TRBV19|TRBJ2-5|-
CASSITVGPGLPSQTQYF
TGTGCCAGTAGTATTACGGTCGGCCCTGGACTACCTTCTCAGACCCAGTACTTC
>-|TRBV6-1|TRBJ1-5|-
CASSAQGWGNQPQHF
TGTGCCAGCAGTGCACAGGGCTGGGGCAATCAGCCCCAGCATTTT
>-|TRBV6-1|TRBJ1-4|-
CASSYQEKLFF
TGTGCCAGCAGTTATCAAGAGAAACTGTTTTTT
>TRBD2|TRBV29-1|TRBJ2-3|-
CSVDGGRTGPDTQYF
TGCAGCGTTGATGGCGGGAGGACCGGGCCAGATACGCAGTATTTT
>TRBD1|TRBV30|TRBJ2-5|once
CAWSVQGGQETQYF
TGTGCCTGGAGTGTACAGGGGGGTCAAGAGACCCAGTACTTC
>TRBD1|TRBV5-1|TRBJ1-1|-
CASSLSFGTVNTEAFF
TGCGCCAGCAGCTTGTCCTTTGGGACAGTGAACACTGAAGCTTTCTTT
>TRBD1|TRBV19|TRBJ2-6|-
CARGTGSKRYGANVLTF
TGTGCCAGGGGGACAGGGAGCAAAAGGTACGGGGCCAACGTCCTGACTTTC
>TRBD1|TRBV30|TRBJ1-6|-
CAIITGTGFSSPLHF
TGTGCCATCATCACCGGGACAGGTTTCTCGTCACCCCTCCACTTT
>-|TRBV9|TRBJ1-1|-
CASSVVGGGSTNTEAFF
TGTGCCAGCAGCGTAGTAGGAGGTGGTTCTACGAACACTGAAGCTTTCTTT
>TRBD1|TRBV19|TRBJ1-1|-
CASTLDRGVAFF
TGTGCCAGTACCCTGGACAGGGGGGTAGCTTTCTTT
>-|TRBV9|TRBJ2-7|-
CASSPQGGGALYEQYF
TGTGCCAGCAGCCCCCAAGGGGGCGGGGCTTTATACGAGCAGTACTTC
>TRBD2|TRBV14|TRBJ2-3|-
CASSQEPAGGTDTQYF
TGTGCCAGCAGCCAAGAGCCAGCGGGGGGCACAGATACGCAGTATTTT
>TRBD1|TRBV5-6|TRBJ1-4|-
CASSNWGTGVEKLFF
TGTGCCAGCAGCAATTGGGGGACAGGGGTTGAAAAACTGTTTTTT
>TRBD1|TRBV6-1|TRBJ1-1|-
CASRDRRFTNTEAFF
TGTGCCAGCAGGGACAGGCGTTTTACGAACACTGAAGCTTTCTTT
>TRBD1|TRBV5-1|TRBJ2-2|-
CASSAAGTGVTGELFF
TGCGCCAGCAGCGCCGCCGGGACAGGGGTTACCGGGGAGCTGTTTTTT
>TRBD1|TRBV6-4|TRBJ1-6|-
CASSATGTGAPNSPLHF
TGTGCCAGCAGTGCGACAGGGACTGGGGCCCCCAATTCACCCCTCCACTTT
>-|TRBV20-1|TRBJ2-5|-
CSATTGETQYF
TGCAGTGCTACGACTGGAGAGACCCAGTACTTC
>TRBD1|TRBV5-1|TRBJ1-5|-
CASSLDGQGYNQPQHF
TGCGCCAGCAGCTTGGATGGACAGGGTTACAATCAGCCCCAGCATTTT
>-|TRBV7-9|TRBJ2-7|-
CASSLESRDEQYF
TGTGCCAGCAGCTTAGAGAGCAGGGACGAGCAGTACTTC
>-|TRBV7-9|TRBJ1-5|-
CASSLSEQPQHF
TGTGCCAGCAGCTTAAGTGAGCAGCCCCAGCATTTT
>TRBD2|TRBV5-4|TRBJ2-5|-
CASSLGDMASGETQYF
TGTGCCAGCAGCTTGGGTGATATGGCTAGCGGGGAGACCCAGTACTTC
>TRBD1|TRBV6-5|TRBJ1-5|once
CASSLTGGTQPQHF
TGTGCCAGCAGTTTGACAGGGGGCACCCAGCCCCAGCATTTT
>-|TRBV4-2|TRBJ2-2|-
CASSQTIGVGELFF
TGTGCCAGCAGCCAAACAATAGGGGTGGGGGAGCTGTTTTTT
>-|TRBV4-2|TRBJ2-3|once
CASSQVEVADTQYF
TGTGCCAGCAGCCAAGTTGAGGTCGCAGATACGCAGTATTTT
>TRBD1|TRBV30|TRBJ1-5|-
CAWNTGQGGNQPQHF
TGTGCCTGGAATACGGGACAGGGTGGCAATCAGCCCCAGCATTTT
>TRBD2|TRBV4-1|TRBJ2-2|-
CASSQGIPKRGDGELFF
TGCGCCAGCAGCCAGGGCATCCCCAAGCGGGGGGACGGGGAGCTGTTTTTT
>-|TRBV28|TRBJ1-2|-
CASSLGRQEGYTF
TGTGCCAGCAGTCTAGGCCGACAGGAAGGCTACACCTTC
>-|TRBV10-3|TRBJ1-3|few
CATGHHSGNTIYF
TGTGCCACCGGACACCACTCTGGAAACACCATATATTTT
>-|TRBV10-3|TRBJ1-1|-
CAISPGRGSEAFF
TGTGCCATCAGCCCAGGTAGGGGCTCTGAAGCTTTCTTT
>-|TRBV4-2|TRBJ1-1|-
CASSQDLSAGRNTEAFF
TGTGCCAGCAGCCAAGATCTTTCCGCAGGGCGGAACACTGAAGCTTTCTTT
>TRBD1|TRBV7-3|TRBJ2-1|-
CASGFGQGNEQFF
TGTGCCAGCGGTTTCGGACAGGGCAATGAGCAGTTCTTC
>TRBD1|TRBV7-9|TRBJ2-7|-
CASSTPGTGGAYEQYF
TGTGCCAGCAGCACCCCAGGGACAGGGGGCGCGTACGAGCAGTACTTC
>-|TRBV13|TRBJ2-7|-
CASSSRQVTFAEQYF
TGTGCCAGCAGCTCGAGACAGGTTACTTTCGCCGAGCAGTACTTC
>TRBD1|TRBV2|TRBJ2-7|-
CASRETGTAAQVQYF
TGTGCCAGCAGGGAAACCGGGACAGCCGCTCAGGTGCAGTACTTC
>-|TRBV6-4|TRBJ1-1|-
CASSRARNTEAFF
TGTGCCAGCAGTAGAGCTCGTAACACTGAAGCTTTCTTT
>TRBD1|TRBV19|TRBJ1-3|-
CASSRGTASSGNTIYF
TGTGCCAGTAGTAGAGGGACAGCTTCATCGGGGAACACCATATATTTT
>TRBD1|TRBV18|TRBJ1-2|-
CASSPGQGDGYTF
TGTGCCAGCTCACCGGGACAGGGGGATGGCTACACCTTC